The rows below give T cell receptor beta chains drawn from one sample of a study of blood T cell repertoires in COVID-19. TCRdb keeps only in-frame clones here, not all; method: immunoSEQ multiplex PCR. The top ten hold 4% to 5.5% of the sample, which has approximately 200,000 clones, around 85% seen once. Source material: peripheral blood. These receptors were taken from a human donor in a cohort sampled during active COVID-19. CDR3s include the opening cysteine and the closing phenylalanine or tryptophan. The D gene is left open where the match is weak. Only part of the rows carry a size: once, few, many, or a class if the clone is expanded.

V gene	J gene	clone size	D gene	CDR3 DNA	CDR3 protein
TRBV12-3/TRBV12-4	TRBJ1-2	.	.	TGTGCCAGCAGAGTGGACAGTCGAGGAGGCTACACCTTC	CASRVDSRGGYTF
TRBV6-5	TRBJ2-3	once	TRBD2	TGTGCCAGCAGGGGGAGCGGGATTCGCGCAGATACGCAGTATTTT	CASRGSGIRADTQYF
TRBV28	TRBJ2-7	.	TRBD2	TGTGCCAGCACCCGACTACTAGCGGGAGGCGGGGAGCAGTACTTC	CASTRLLAGGGEQYF
TRBV29-1	TRBJ1-4	.	.	TGCAGCGTTGAATCACTGGCCCGGGATGAAAAACTGTTTTTT	CSVESLARDEKLFF
TRBV18	TRBJ1-5	.	.	TGTGCCAGCTCCCGGGGGGGGATTGGCAATCAGCCCCAGCATTTT	CASSRGGIGNQPQHF
TRBV9	TRBJ2-7	few	.	TGTGCCAGCAGCGTAGGGGTACAGCCCTACGAGCAGTACTTC	CASSVGVQPYEQYF
TRBV18	TRBJ2-7	few	.	TGTGCCAGCTCACCACCGGGGAGATCCTACGAGCAGTACTTC	CASSPPGRSYEQYF
TRBV29-1	TRBJ1-3	few	TRBD1	TGCAGCGGGAAGACAGGGGAACTTGCAAACACCATATATTTT	CSGKTGELANTIYF
TRBV9	TRBJ2-1	.	TRBD2	TGTGCCAGCAGCGTAGTGATGCGGGAGGAGCAGTTCTTC	CASSVVMREEQFF
TRBV27	TRBJ2-1	once	TRBD1	TGTGCCAGCAGTGGCGACAGGGGGCAATCCTACAATGAGCAGTTCTTC	CASSGDRGQSYNEQFF
TRBV7-8	TRBJ1-3	.	.	TGTGCCAGCAGCTTAGGAGGCAGAGTTGGAAACACCATATATTTT	CASSLGGRVGNTIYF
TRBV7-2	TRBJ1-5	.	.	TGTGCCAGCAGCGAGAGGGCAGGGGTGCAGCCCCAGCATTTT	CASSERAGVQPQHF